A single sample is the source of the 26 T cell receptor beta chains below, sequenced in a study of T-cell memory formation after mild COVID-19. TCRdb passed the 5' RACE reads through MiXCR, listing each CDR3 protein once. The sample holds about 150,000 distinct CDR3 sequences, approximately 25% seen once. The sequenced sample consisted of PBMCs or a T cell subset sorted from them (not recorded which). These receptors all come from an adult woman who had mild COVID-19 (a few samples of this study predate the infection). Cell type and time point are not known.

CDR3 amino acids: CASSLDPRGGRDTEAFF. CDR3 nucleotide sequence: TGTGCCAGCAGCTTAGATCCCCGCGGGGGCAGGGACACTGAAGCTTTCTTT. This chain joins TRBV7-9 and TRBJ1-1; a weak D match, TRBD1 (6 bases). The CDR3 runs to 17 residues. Germline loops: CDR1 SEHNR, CDR2 FQNEAQ (reference sequence). V gave up 1 base and J gave up 3 bases, with 18 bases separating them.

J is TRBJ2-1 and V is TRBV7-9; D possibly corresponds to TRBD1 (5 bases). CDR1 is SEHNR and CDR2 is FQNEAQ in the germline V gene (reference sequence). The CDR3 is 16 residues long. V lost 1 base to trimming and J lost 8 bases, with 18 bases between them. CDR3 in amino acids: CASSLGQSLLFHEQFF. For the CDR3, the DNA is TGTGCCAGCAGCTTAGGACAGTCACTCCTATTCCATGAGCAGTTCTTC.

This clonotype was detected once. The chain employs TRBV7-8 and TRBJ2-3; 12 bases fit TRBD2. The germline V gene has CDR1 SGHVS and CDR2 FQNEAQ. CDR3 size: 17 residues. The V gene end was trimmed by 7 bases and the J gene end by 0 bases; junction bases not matched to a gene: 8. The CDR3 reads CASTLLAGGRSTDTQYF. The CDR3 DNA is TGTGCCAGCACCCTGCTAGCGGGGGGGCGTAGCACAGATACGCAGTATTTT.

This clonotype appeared a single time. This rearrangement joins TRBV5-1 to TRBJ2-7, with D maybe TRBD1 (5 bases). This CDR3 has 15 residues. Per the germline V gene, CDR1 is SGHRS and CDR2 is YFSETQ. V lost 4 bases and J 6 bases, leaving 20 bases between the germline ends. CDR3 DNA sequence: TGCGCCAGCAGCCTCGGACACGATGGTATGGGCGAGCAGTACTTC. Protein sequence: CASSLGHDGMGEQYF.

This clonotype was detected many times. J is TRBJ2-1 and V is TRBV7-6; D perhaps matches TRBD2 (6 bases). V dropped 1 base and J dropped 8 bases, with 12 bases sitting between them. The germline CDR1 and CDR2 sequences are SGHVS and FNYEAQ. The CDR3 loop spans 14 amino acids. The CDR3 bases are TGTGCCAGCAGCTTAGATCGGGGGTGGGATGAGCAGTTCTTC. Amino acids: CASSLDRGWDEQFF. Full variable domain (missing parts from reference TRBV7-6 and TRBJ2-1): GAGVSQSPRYKVTKRGQDVALRCDPISGHVSLYWYRQALGQGPEFLTYFNYEAQQDKSGLPNDRFSAERPEGSISTLTIQRTEQRDSAMYRCASSLDRGWDEQFFGPGTRLTVL.

V and J are TRBV27 and TRBJ2-1; 11 bases are shared with TRBD2. The V gene end was trimmed by 3 bases and the J gene end by 2 bases; junction bases not matched to a gene: 3. This CDR3 is built from 16 residues. Germline V lookup: CDR1 MNHEY, CDR2 SMNVEV (reference sequence). This CDR3 is CASSLILAGAYNEQFF. The CDR3 nucleotides read TGTGCCAGCAGTTTGATACTAGCGGGAGCCTACAATGAGCAGTTCTTC.

This chain uses TRBV6-4 with TRBJ2-7, with no clear D. V gave up 3 bases and J gave up 0 bases, with 12 bases separating them. The germline CDR1 and CDR2 sequences are MRHNA and SNTAGT. This CDR3 has 15 residues. This CDR3 is CASSEDGTSSYEQYF. CDR3 DNA sequence: TGTGCCAGCAGTGAAGACGGAACGAGCTCCTACGAGCAGTACTTC.

The chain is built from TRBV6-6 and TRBJ1-1; no clear D gene. The CDR3 is 14 residues long. V lost 7 bases and J 0 bases, leaving 12 bases between the germline ends. Germline values: CDR1 MNHNY, CDR2 SVGAGI (reference sequence). The CDR3 spells CASIEHAMNTEAFF. The CDR3 DNA sequence: TGTGCCAGCATCGAACACGCCATGAACACTGAAGCTTTCTTT.

V is TRBV5-1 and J is TRBJ2-1; 11 positions agree with TRBD2. The J segment lost 6 bases and the V segment lost 0 bases, leaving 2 bases of the junction unmatched. The CDR3 consists of 15 residues. Germline-derived CDR1 and CDR2 are SGHRS and YFSETQ. The CDR3 nucleotides read TGCGCCAGCAGCTTGGAGACTAGCGGGGTCAATGAGCAGTTCTTC. It translates to CASSLETSGVNEQFF.

This clonotype was picked up a small number of times. The chain employs TRBV29-1 and TRBJ2-7, with no clear D. V was shortened by 4 bases and J by 2 bases, with 12 bases between the two germline ends. This CDR3 is built from 13 residues. Germline CDR1 is SQVTM and CDR2 is ANQGSEA. Written as DNA, the CDR3 is TGCAGCGTTGGGCCAGGTTCGACCTACGAGCAGTACTTC. Translating it yields CSVGPGSTYEQYF.

This clonotype ranks as medium-sized. CDR3 protein: CASSPRGRSNSPLHF. The CDR3, as DNA: TGTGCCAGCAGCCCCCGGGGGCGATCAAATTCACCCCTCCACTTT. The chain combines TRBV5-6 with TRBJ1-6, with a tentative D call TRBD1 (6 bases). Germline V CDR1 and CDR2: SGHDT, YYEEEE. V lost 4 bases and J 7 bases, leaving 15 bases between the germline ends. This CDR3 spans 15 amino acids.

The chain uses TRBV7-9 and TRBJ2-7, with D uncertain. Germline V gives CDR1 SEHNR, CDR2 FQNEAQ (reference sequence). The V gene lost 5 bases and the J gene lost 1 base, with 9 bases spanning the gap. There are 13 residues in the CDR3. The CDR3 reads CASSPAWSYEQYF. The CDR3, as DNA: TGTGCCAGCAGCCCCGCCTGGTCCTACGAGCAGTACTTC.

CDR3 bases: TGTGCCAGCAGCCATAGGACAGGGGGCGGATTCGAGCAGTACTTC. This encodes CASSHRTGGGFEQYF. V is TRBV4-2 and J is TRBJ2-7, with 11 bases that match TRBD1. Germline CDR1 and CDR2: LGHNA and YNFKEQ. This CDR3 spans 15 amino acids. V gave up 3 bases and J gave up 6 bases; unmatched junction bases: 7.

There are a few counts of this clonotype. This chain links TRBV7-2 with TRBJ2-5; possible D gene TRBD1, 6 bases. This CDR3 is built from 15 residues. Trimming stripped 3 bases from V and 4 bases from J, with 15 bases between. Germline V lookup: CDR1 SGHTA, CDR2 FQGNSA. The CDR3 here is CASSFGVLGAETQYF. In DNA form, the CDR3 reads TGTGCCAGCAGCTTTGGGGTCTTGGGGGCAGAGACCCAGTACTTC. The full variable domain, with the rest looked up from reference TRBV7-2 and TRBJ2-5, is GAGVSQSPSNKVTEKGKDVELRCDPISGHTALYWYRQSLGQGLEFLIYFQGNSAPDKSGLPSDRFSAERTGGSVSTLTIQRTQQEDSAVYLCASSFGVLGAETQYFGPGTRLLVL.

As for this clonotype: One junction end does not reproduce the germline sequence, and a read error may be involved. The chain recombines TRBV20-1 with TRBJ2-7; 16 positions agree with TRBD2. The V gene's germline CDR1 is DFQATT and CDR2 SNEGSKA (reference sequence). The CDR3 sequence is 17 residues long. CDR3 sequence reads: CSARGGTSGRARGEQYF. The CDR3 nucleotides are TGCAGTGCCAGAGGCGGGACTAGCGGGAGGGCTCGTGGCGAGCAGTACTTC.

The chain couples TRBV6-6 to TRBJ2-1; 7 bases line up with TRBD1. V was clipped by 7 bases and J by 2 bases; unmatched bases: 5. Germline V lookup: CDR1 MNHNY, CDR2 SVGAGI (reference sequence). This CDR3 has 14 amino acids. CDR3 residues: CASTNQGAYNEQFF. The CDR3 DNA is TGTGCCAGCACCAACCAGGGGGCCTACAATGAGCAGTTCTTC.

V is TRBV20-1 and J is TRBJ2-7, with TRBD2 as a possible D gene (5 bases). Germline loops: CDR1 DFQATT, CDR2 SNEGSKA (reference sequence). Trimming shortened V by 2 bases and J by 3 bases, and 14 bases separated the two germline ends. CDR3 length equals 14 residues. CDR3 bases: TGCAGTGCTAGAACTACTAGGACGGGCTACGAGCAGTACTTC. This sequence encodes CSARTTRTGYEQYF.

The chain is built from TRBV12-3 or TRBV12-4 and TRBJ2-1; D gene unclear. Trimming removed 3 bases from V and 8 bases from J, with 14 bases in between. The CDR3 is made up of 14 amino acids. The CDR3 is CASSFRILLDEQFF. For the CDR3, the DNA is TGTGCCAGCAGTTTCCGGATCCTCTTGGATGAGCAGTTCTTC.

The chain uses TRBV12-3 or TRBV12-4 and TRBJ2-3; 9 nucleotides agree with TRBD2. Unmatched junction bases numbered 9, after V lost 6 bases and J lost 5 bases. CDR3 size: 15 residues. The CDR3 DNA is TGTGCCAGCAGGTCCTTAGCGGGAGAGTTAGATACGCAGTATTTT. Amino acids: CASRSLAGELDTQYF.

This clonotype has just a few counts. The rearrangement links TRBV6-5 to TRBJ2-7; possibly TRBD1 for D (6 bases). The CDR3 covers 13 residues. The V end was cut by 4 bases, the J end by 3 bases, with 10 bases between. Germline lookup yields CDR1 MNHEY and CDR2 SVGAGI. The DNA of the CDR3 is TGTGCCAGCAGTTCCTCAGGGGACTACGAGCAGTACTTC. It encodes CASSSSGDYEQYF.

This chain joins TRBV7-2 and TRBJ2-1; D could derive from TRBD1 or TRBD2 (5 bases each). This CDR3 comprises 14 residues. The ends were cut back, 1 base at V and 7 bases at J, with 11 bases in the middle. CDR1 and CDR2 from the germline V gene are SGHTA and FQGNSA. CDR3 residues: CASSLGDPSNEQFF. In DNA, the CDR3 is TGTGCCAGCAGCTTAGGGGACCCCTCAAATGAGCAGTTCTTC.

The V and J genes are TRBV4-1 and TRBJ2-7, with 12 bases identical to TRBD1. This CDR3 is built from 16 residues. Germline V CDR1 and CDR2: MGHRA, YSYEKL. The J segment lost 4 bases and the V segment lost 3 bases, leaving 7 bases of the junction unmatched. The CDR3: CASSQVPGQGAYEQYF. The CDR3, as DNA: TGCGCCAGCAGCCAGGTTCCGGGACAGGGGGCTTACGAGCAGTACTTC.

At least ten counts were recorded for this clonotype. This chain connects TRBV20-1 to TRBJ2-7; D not certain. Trimming removed 0 bases at V and 3 bases at J, with 12 bases between. The CDR3 sequence is 14 residues long. Germline assignment: CDR1 DFQATT and CDR2 SNEGSKA (reference sequence). The DNA for the CDR3 is TGCAGTGCTAGAGATACCAAAGAATACTACGAGCAGTACTTC. It translates to CSARDTKEYYEQYF.

The chain recombines TRBV20-1 with TRBJ1-1; weak D call: TRBD1 (5 bases). The V end was cut by 6 bases, the J end by 8 bases, with 10 bases between. Germline V gene sequence: CDR1 DFQATT, CDR2 SNEGSKA (reference sequence). The CDR3 spans 10 residues. The CDR3 here is CSAPAGEAFF. The CDR3 nucleotides are TGCAGTGCCCCTGCAGGGGAAGCTTTCTTT.

This sequence joins TRBV19 and TRBJ1-1, with a possible D match to TRBD1 (6 bases). The V and J ends lost 7 bases and 4 bases respectively, with 16 bases between them. CDR1 is LNHDA, CDR2 SQIVND, per germline (reference sequence). The CDR3 consists of 14 residues. The DNA of the CDR3 is TGTGCCAGTACCTTACAGGGAGGGGCCACTGAAGCTTTCTTT. Protein product: CASTLQGGATEAFF.

This clonotype was picked up a small number of times. This chain uses TRBV30 with TRBJ2-1; D is unclear. Trimming stripped 1 base from V and 4 bases from J, with 8 bases between. Germline CDR1 and CDR2: GTSNPN and SVGIG (reference sequence). The CDR3 consists of 13 residues. The chain's CDR3 is CAWSEVAYNEQFF. The CDR3 DNA reads TGTGCCTGGAGTGAGGTGGCGTACAATGAGCAGTTCTTC. Full variable domain (outside the CDR3, taken from reference TRBV30 and TRBJ2-1): SQTIHQWPATLVQPVGSPLSLECTVEGTSNPNLYWYRQAAGRGLQLLFYSVGIGQISSEVPQNLSASRPQDRQFILSSKKLLLSDSGFYLCAWSEVAYNEQFFGPGTRLTVL.